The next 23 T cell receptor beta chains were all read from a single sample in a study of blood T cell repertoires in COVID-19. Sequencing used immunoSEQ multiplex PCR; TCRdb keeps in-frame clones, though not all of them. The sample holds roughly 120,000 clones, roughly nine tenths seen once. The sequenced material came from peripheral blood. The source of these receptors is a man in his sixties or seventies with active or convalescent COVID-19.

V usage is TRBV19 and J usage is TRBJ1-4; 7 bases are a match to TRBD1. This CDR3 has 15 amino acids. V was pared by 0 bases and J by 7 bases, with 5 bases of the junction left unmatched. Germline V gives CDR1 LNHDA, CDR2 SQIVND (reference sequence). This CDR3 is CASSIDGTASEKLFF. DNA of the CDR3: TGTGCCAGTAGTATAGACGGGACAGCGAGTGAAAAACTGTTTTTT.

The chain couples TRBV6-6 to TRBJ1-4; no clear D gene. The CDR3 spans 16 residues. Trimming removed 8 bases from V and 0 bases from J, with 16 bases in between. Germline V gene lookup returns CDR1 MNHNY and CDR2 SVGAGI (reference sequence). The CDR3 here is CASRPPQASTNEKLFF. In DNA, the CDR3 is TGTGCCAGCCGCCCCCCGCAGGCGTCAACTAATGAAAAACTGTTTTTT.

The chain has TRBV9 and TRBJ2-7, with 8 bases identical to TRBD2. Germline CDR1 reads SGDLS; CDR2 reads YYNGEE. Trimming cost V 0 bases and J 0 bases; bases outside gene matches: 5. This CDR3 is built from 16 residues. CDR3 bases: TGTGCCAGCAGCGTAGGCACTAGCGGAAGCTCCTACGAGCAGTACTTC. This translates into CASSVGTSGSSYEQYF.

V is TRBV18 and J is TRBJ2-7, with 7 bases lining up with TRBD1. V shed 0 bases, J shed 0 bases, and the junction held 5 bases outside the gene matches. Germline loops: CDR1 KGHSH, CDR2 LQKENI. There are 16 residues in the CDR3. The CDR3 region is CASSPPDRTFSYEQYF. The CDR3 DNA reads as TGTGCCAGCTCACCACCGGACAGGACCTTCTCCTACGAGCAGTACTTC.

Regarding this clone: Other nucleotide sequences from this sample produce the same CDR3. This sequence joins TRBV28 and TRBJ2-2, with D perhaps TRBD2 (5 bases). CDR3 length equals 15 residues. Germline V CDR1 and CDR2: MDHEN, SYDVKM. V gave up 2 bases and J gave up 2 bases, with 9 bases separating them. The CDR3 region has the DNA TGTGCCAGCAGTTTACCCGGGGATAACACCGGGGAGCTGTTTTTT. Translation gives CASSLPGDNTGELFF.

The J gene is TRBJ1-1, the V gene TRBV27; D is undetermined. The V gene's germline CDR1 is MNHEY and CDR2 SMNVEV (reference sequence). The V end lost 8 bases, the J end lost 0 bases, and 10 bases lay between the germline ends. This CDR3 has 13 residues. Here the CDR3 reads CASYRGMNTEAFF. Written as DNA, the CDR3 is TGTGCCAGCTATCGCGGCATGAACACTGAAGCTTTCTTT.

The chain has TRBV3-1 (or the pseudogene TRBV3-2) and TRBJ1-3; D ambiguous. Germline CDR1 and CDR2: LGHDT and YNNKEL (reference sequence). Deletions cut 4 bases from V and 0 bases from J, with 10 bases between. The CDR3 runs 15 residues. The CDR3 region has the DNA TGTGCCAGCAGCCTAAGAGGTTCCTCTGGAAACACCATATATTTT. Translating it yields CASSLRGSSGNTIYF.

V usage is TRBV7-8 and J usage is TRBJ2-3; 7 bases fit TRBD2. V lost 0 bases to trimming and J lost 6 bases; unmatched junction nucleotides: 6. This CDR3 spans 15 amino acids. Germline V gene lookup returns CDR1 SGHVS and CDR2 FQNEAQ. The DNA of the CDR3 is TGTGCCAGCAGCTTAGCGCGTGGGAGGGTTGATACGCAGTATTTT. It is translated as CASSLARGRVDTQYF.

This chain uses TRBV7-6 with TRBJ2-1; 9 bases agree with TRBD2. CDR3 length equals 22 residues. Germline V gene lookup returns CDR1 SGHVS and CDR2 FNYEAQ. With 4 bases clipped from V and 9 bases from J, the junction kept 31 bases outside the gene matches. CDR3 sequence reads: CASSYLGRGPDFSGRGMGEQFF. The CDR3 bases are TGTGCCAGCAGCTACTTGGGCAGGGGCCCAGACTTTAGCGGGAGAGGGATGGGTGAGCAGTTCTTC.

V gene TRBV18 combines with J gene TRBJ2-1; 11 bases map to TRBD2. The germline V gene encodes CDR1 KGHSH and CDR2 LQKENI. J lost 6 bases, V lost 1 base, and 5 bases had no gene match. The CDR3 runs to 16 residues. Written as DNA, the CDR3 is TGTGCCAGCTCACCACAACTAGCGGGAGAAGGCAATGAGCAGTTCTTC. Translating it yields CASSPQLAGEGNEQFF.

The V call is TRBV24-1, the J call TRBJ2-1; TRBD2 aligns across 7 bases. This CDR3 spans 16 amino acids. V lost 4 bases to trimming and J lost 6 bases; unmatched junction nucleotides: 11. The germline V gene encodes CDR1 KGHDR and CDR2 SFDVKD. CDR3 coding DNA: TGTGCCACCAGTGACCCCGGCGGGAGCCTGCTCAATGAGCAGTTCTTC. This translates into CATSDPGGSLLNEQFF.

CDR3 loop: CASSEGGLLRLETQYF. The DNA of the CDR3 is TGTGCCAGCAGTGAAGGGGGACTACTAAGGTTAGAGACCCAGTACTTC. The chain links TRBV2 to TRBJ2-5, with 7 nucleotides matching TRBD2. Germline lookup yields CDR1 SNHLY and CDR2 FYNNEI. J was trimmed by 4 bases and V by 1 base; bases with no gene match: 9. CDR3 length: 16 residues. Full variable domain (rest looked up from reference TRBV2 and TRBJ2-5): EPEVTQTPSHQVTQMGQEVILRCVPISNHLYFYWYRQILGQKVEFLVSFYNNEISEKSEIFDDQFSVERPDGSNFTLKIRSTKLEDSAMYFCASSEGGLLRLETQYFGPGTRLLVL.

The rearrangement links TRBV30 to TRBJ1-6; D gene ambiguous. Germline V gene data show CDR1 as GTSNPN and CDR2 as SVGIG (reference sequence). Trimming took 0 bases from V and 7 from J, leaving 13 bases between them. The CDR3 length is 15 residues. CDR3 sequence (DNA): TGTGCCTGGAGTGTATGGGGAGGCCCAAATTCACCCCTCCACTTT. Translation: CAWSVWGGPNSPLHF.

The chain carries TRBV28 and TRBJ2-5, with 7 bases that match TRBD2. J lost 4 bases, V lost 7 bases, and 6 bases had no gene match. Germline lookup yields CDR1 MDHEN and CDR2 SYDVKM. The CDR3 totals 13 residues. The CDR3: CASKVGGGETQYF. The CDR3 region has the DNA TGTGCCAGCAAAGTTGGGGGGGGAGAGACCCAGTACTTC.

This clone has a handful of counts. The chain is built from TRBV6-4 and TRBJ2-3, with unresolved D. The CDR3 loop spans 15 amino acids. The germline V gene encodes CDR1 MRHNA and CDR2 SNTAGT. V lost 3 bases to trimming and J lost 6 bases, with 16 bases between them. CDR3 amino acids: CASSDGDPGSDTQYF. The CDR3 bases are TGTGCCAGCAGTGATGGAGATCCTGGGTCGGATACGCAGTATTTT.

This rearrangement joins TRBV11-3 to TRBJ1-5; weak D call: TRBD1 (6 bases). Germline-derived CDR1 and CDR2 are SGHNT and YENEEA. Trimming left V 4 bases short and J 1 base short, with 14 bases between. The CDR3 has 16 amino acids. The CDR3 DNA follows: TGTGCCAGCAGCTCGCAGGGGCTCGGGAGCAATCAGCCCCAGCATTTT. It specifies CASSSQGLGSNQPQHF.

CDR3 nucleotide sequence: TGTGCCAGCTCATCGCTAGCGGGAGGGCCTAACGAGCAGTACTTC. Translation: CASSSLAGGPNEQYF. V gene TRBV18 combines with J gene TRBJ2-7; TRBD2 matches at 12 bases. This CDR3 comprises 15 residues. The V and J ends lost 5 bases and 5 bases, in that order; junction bases with no gene match: 7. CDR1 and CDR2 (germline): KGHSH, LQKENI.

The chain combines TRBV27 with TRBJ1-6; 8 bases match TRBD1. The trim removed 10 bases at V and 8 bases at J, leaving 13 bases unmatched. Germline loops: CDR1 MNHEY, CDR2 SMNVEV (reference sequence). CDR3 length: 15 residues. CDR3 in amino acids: CATRKTGEKDSPLHF. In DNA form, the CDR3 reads TGTGCCACCAGAAAGACAGGGGAAAAAGATTCACCCCTCCACTTT.

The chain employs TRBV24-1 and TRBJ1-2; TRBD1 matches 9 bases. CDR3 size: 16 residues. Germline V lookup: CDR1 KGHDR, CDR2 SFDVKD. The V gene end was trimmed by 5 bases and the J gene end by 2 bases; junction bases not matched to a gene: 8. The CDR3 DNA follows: TGTGCCACCAGTGGCATAACAGGGGGCGGCAACTATGGCTACACCTTC. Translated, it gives CATSGITGGGNYGYTF.

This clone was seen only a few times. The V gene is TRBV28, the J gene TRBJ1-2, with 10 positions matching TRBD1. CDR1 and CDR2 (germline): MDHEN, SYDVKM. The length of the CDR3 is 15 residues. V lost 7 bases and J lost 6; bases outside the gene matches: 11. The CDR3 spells CASNPPGQGFHGYTF. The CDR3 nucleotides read TGTGCCAGCAATCCCCCGGGACAGGGGTTTCATGGCTACACCTTC.

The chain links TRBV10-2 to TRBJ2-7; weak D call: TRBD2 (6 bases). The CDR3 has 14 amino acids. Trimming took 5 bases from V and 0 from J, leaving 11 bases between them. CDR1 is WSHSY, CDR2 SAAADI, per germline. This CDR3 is CASSLALRSYEQYF. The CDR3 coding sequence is TGCGCCAGCAGTCTAGCGTTGCGCTCCTACGAGCAGTACTTC.

In DNA, the CDR3 is TGCAGCGCCGGGACAGGGGCGGTACGTTATGGCTACACCTTC. This gives the protein CSAGTGAVRYGYTF. V usage is TRBV29-1 and J usage is TRBJ1-2, with 10 bases that match TRBD1. CDR1 is SQVTM, CDR2 ANQGSEA, per germline. This CDR3 is built from 14 residues. J gave up 5 bases and V 7 bases, and 10 bases lay outside the gene matches.

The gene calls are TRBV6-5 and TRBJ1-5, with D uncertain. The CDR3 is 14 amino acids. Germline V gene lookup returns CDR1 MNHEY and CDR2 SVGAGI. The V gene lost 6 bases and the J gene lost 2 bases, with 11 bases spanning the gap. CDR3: CASRRRQRNQPQHF. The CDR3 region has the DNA TGTGCCAGCAGGCGTAGACAACGCAATCAGCCCCAGCATTTT.